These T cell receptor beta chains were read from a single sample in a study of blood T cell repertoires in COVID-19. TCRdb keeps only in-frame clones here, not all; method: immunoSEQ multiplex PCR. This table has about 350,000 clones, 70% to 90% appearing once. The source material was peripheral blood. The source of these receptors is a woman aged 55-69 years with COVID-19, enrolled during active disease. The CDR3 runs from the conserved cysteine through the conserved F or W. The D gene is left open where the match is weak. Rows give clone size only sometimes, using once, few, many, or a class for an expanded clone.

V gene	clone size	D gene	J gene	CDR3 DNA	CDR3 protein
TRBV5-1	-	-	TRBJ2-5	TGCGCCAGCAGCTCAAATCAAGAGACCCAGTACTTC	CASSSNQETQYF
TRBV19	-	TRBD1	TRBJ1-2	TGTGCCAGTAGTATTGTGGGGACAGATGGCTACACCTTC	CASSIVGTDGYTF
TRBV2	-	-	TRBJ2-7	TGTGCCAGCAGTTACCGCCCGGGACACCTCTACGAGCAGTACTTC	CASSYRPGHLYEQYF
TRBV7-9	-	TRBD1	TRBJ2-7	TGTGCCAGCCAACCCCGAGACAGGGGTTACGAGCAGTACTTC	CASQPRDRGYEQYF
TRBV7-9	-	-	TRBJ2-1	TGTGCCAGCAGCTTGACAGTAAACAATGAGCAGTTCTTC	CASSLTVNNEQFF
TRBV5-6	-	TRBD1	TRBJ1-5	TGTGCCAGCAGCTATGGGACAGTGAGCAATCAGCCCCAGCATTTT	CASSYGTVSNQPQHF
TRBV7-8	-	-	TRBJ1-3	TGTGCCAGCAGCTTAGTCGAGCCACCGATTCTCTCTGGAAACACCATATATTTT	CASSLVEPPILSGNTIYF
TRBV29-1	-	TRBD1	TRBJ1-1	TGCAGCGTCGACAGGGGATCTGAAGCTTTCTTT	CSVDRGSEAFF
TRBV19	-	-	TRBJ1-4	TGTGCCAGTAGTATAGGAGCCGCAACTAATGAAAAACTGTTTTTT	CASSIGAATNEKLFF
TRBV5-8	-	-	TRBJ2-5	TGTGCCAGCAGCCCCTTCAGGGTGGACGGAGAGACCCAGTACTTC	CASSPFRVDGETQYF
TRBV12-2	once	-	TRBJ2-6	TGTGCAAGTCGCCACCCGGAGGGAGTGGATGGGGCCAACGTCCTGACTTTC	CASRHPEGVDGANVLTF
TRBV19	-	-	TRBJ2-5	TGTGCCAGTAGTATTGGCAGGGGAGAGACCCAGTACTTC	CASSIGRGETQYF
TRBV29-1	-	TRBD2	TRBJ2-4	TGCAGCGCCTTTGACAGCGGGAAGGGAAACATTCAGTACTTC	CSAFDSGKGNIQYF
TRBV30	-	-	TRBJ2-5	TGTGCCTGGAGTCCCAAAGGACAGTCGGAAGAGACCCAGTACTTC	CAWSPKGQSEETQYF
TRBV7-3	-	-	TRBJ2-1	TGTGCCAGCAGCTTACGCCAGGGCTCCTACAATGAGCAGTTCTTC	CASSLRQGSYNEQFF
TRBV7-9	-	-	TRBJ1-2	TGTGCCAGCAGCTTATCCTCATCGGGGGGCTACACCTTC	CASSLSSSGGYTF
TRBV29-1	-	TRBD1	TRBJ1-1	TGCAGGGTAGACAGGGGTCTTCGAGAAGCTTTCTTT	CRVDRGLREAFF
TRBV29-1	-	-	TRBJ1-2	TGCAGCGTTGAACCAGGGTATAAAGCTAACTATGGCTACACCTTC	CSVEPGYKANYGYTF
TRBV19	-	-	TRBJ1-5	TGTGCCACCACCCTGAGGCCGGGCAATCAGCCCCAGCATTTT	CATTLRPGNQPQHF
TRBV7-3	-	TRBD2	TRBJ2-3	TGTGCCAGCAGCTCGGGACTAGCGGGGAAGGGAGATGCGCAGTATTTT	CASSSGLAGKGDAQYF
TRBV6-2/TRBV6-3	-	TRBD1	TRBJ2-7	TGTGCCAGCAGTTACTCGGCAGGGGGCTTGATGGAGCAGTACTTC	CASSYSAGGLMEQYF
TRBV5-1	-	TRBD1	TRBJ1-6	TGCGCCAGCAGCCGACAGGGGGATCTCCTTACACCCCTCCACTTT	CASSRQGDLLTPLHF
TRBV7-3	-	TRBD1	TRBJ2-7	TGTGCCAGCAGCTTGGGACAGGTGCCAACCTACGAGCAGTACTTC	CASSLGQVPTYEQYF
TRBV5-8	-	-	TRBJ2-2	TGTGCCAGCAGCGCAGGGTTTTTACGTACCGGGGAGCTGTTTTTT	CASSAGFLRTGELFF
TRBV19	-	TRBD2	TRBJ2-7	TGTGCCAGTAGTATGGGACTAGCGGACTCCTACGAGCAGTACTTC	CASSMGLADSYEQYF
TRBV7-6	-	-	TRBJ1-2	TGTGCCAGCAGCTTAGCTGACACCTTAAGCTTCTATGGCTACACCTTC	CASSLADTLSFYGYTF
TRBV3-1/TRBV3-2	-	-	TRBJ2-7	TGTGCCAGCAGCCCCCAACAGTCGCGCTACGAGCAGTACTTC	CASSPQQSRYEQYF
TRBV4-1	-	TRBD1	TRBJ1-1	TGCGCCAGCAGCCGCCGGGACAGGGGTGGAGGCACTGAAGCTTTCTTT	CASSRRDRGGGTEAFF
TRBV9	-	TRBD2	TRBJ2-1	TGTGCCAGCAGCTCGCGGGGGGGCCATGAGCAGTTCTTC	CASSSRGGHEQFF
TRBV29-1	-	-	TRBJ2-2	TGCAGCGTCAAAGGTGGACTCCAAAACACCGGGGAGCTGTTTTTT	CSVKGGLQNTGELFF
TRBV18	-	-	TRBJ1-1	TGTGCCAGCTCACCCGTCGGGAACACTGAAGCTTTCTTT	CASSPVGNTEAFF
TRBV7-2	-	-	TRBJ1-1	TGTGCCAGCAGCTTAGTACGACAGAACACTGAAGCTTTCTTT	CASSLVRQNTEAFF
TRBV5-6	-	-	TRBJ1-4	TGTGCCAGCAACTTCCTGGGTGGTGAACAGGAAAAACTGTTTTTT	CASNFLGGEQEKLFF
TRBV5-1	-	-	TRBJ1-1	TGCGCCAGCAGCTTGGGATACAGTCTTGTCGCTGAAGCTTTCTTT	CASSLGYSLVAEAFF
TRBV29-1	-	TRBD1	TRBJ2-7	TGCAGCGCTGGACAGGGGAGGGGCTACGAGCAGTACTTC	CSAGQGRGYEQYF
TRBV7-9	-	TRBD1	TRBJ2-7	TGTGCCAGCAGCTTGAGTCGAGGGCAGGGGGCCTACGAGCAGTACTTC	CASSLSRGQGAYEQYF
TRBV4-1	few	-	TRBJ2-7	TGCGCCAGCGGACCCAGGACAGATAAGTACGAGCAGTACTTC	CASGPRTDKYEQYF
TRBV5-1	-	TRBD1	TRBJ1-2	TGCGCCAGCAGCTCGGGACAGAGAGAAGGCTACACCTTC	CASSSGQREGYTF
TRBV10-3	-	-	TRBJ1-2	TGTGCCACTACTGACAGTAACTATGGCTACACCTTC	CATTDSNYGYTF
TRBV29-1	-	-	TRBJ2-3	TGCAGCGTTGGGACAAGCACAGATACGCAGTATTTT	CSVGTSTDTQYF
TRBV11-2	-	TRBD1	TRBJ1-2	TGTGCCAGCAGCTCCCCCCGAGGCCAGGGGGCGCAAAGAGGTGGCTACACCTTC	CASSSPRGQGAQRGGYTF
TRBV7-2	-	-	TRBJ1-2	TGTGCCAGCAGCTCCGACGGGAGTAGGGACGACTATGGCTACACCTTC	CASSSDGSRDDYGYTF
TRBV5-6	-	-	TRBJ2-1	TGTGCCAGCAGCTTGCAGGCGTTTGGTATCGATGAGCAGTTCTTC	CASSLQAFGIDEQFF
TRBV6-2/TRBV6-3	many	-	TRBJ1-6	TGTGCCAGCAGTTCCGACGGACAAAGACATTCACCCCTCCACTTT	CASSSDGQRHSPLHF
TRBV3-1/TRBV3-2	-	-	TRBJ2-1	TGTGCCAGCAGCCAACTCAGGAATGAGCAGTTCTTC	CASSQLRNEQFF
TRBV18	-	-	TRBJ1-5	TGTGCCAGCTCAGAGGGGGTGGGTCAGCCCCAGCATTTT	CASSEGVGQPQHF
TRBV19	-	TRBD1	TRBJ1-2	TGTGCCAGTAGTACGGGAGGTACAGGGGGCGCTTATGGCTACACCTTC	CASSTGGTGGAYGYTF
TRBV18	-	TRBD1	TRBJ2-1	TGTGCCAGCTCACCAGGGACAGGGTACTACAATGAGCAGTTCTTC	CASSPGTGYYNEQFF
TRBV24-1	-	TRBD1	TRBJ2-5	TGTGCCACCAGTGATGCCGGGACAGGGGTTCGCCAGTACTTC	CATSDAGTGVRQYF
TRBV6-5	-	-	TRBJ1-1	TGTGCCAGCAGTTACGGGGGGGGCACTGAAGCTTTCTTT	CASSYGGGTEAFF